The next 26 T cell receptor beta chains were all read from a single sample in a study of cytomegalovirus exposure and HLA in healthy donors. 60 Vbeta and 13 Jbeta primers were used in PCR. Using immunoSEQ multiplex PCR, the repertoire was profiled, and TCRdb retains in-frame clones only, with some absent. This table holds under 300,000 clones, 86% found once. Material for sequencing was PBMCs. These TCRs come from a man aged 40-55 years in good health and CMV-seropositive.

The V gene is TRBV5-6, the J gene TRBJ1-5; TRBD1 matches at 8 bases. Germline V gives CDR1 SGHDT, CDR2 YYEEEE. With 0 bases clipped from V and 3 bases from J, the junction kept 2 bases outside the gene matches. The CDR3 has 15 amino acids. CDR3 loop: CASSLADRVNQPQHF. For the CDR3, the DNA is TGTGCCAGCAGCTTGGCGGACAGGGTCAATCAGCCCCAGCATTTT.

This rearrangement joins TRBV19 to TRBJ1-5; 7 bases agree with TRBD1. The J segment lost 4 bases and the V segment lost 1 base, leaving 7 bases of the junction unmatched. CDR3 length: 16 amino acids. The V gene's germline CDR1 is LNHDA and CDR2 SQIVND (reference sequence). CDR3 amino acids: CASSIGSGTDNQPQHF. The CDR3, as DNA: TGTGCCAGTAGTATAGGATCCGGGACAGATAATCAGCCCCAGCATTTT.

The chain joins TRBV5-8 to TRBJ2-7; D may be TRBD1 (5 bases). The germline CDR1 and CDR2 sequences are SGHTS and YDEGEE. Trimming cost V 0 bases and J 2 bases, with 12 bases left between them. This CDR3 comprises 15 residues. CDR3 DNA: TGTGCCAGCAGCTTGGTCCAGGGAATAGCCTACGAGCAGTACTTC. Amino acids: CASSLVQGIAYEQYF.

V is TRBV27 and J is TRBJ2-3; 8 positions match TRBD2. The germline gives CDR1 MNHEY, CDR2 SMNVEV (reference sequence). V shed 2 bases and J 8 bases; nucleotides not matched to a gene: 9. This CDR3 comprises 15 residues. For the CDR3, the DNA is TGTGCCAGCAGTTTAACTCGGGAGGGTGAGGGTACGCAGTATTTT. The encoded protein is CASSLTREGEGTQYF.

This chain uses TRBV6-5 with TRBJ1-1; D gene uncertain. This CDR3 is built from 12 residues. CDR1 is MNHEY and CDR2 is SVGAGI in the germline V gene. With 0 bases removed from V and 5 bases from J, the gap between germline ends came to 4 bases. The chain's CDR3 is CASSYSNTEAFF. Written as DNA, the CDR3 is TGTGCCAGCAGTTACTCTAATACTGAAGCTTTCTTT.

The chain joins TRBV7-6 to TRBJ2-3; the D gene is possibly TRBD1 (6 bases). The CDR3 has 15 amino acids. Looked up from germline, CDR1 is SGHVS and CDR2 is FNYEAQ. V was cut by 0 bases and J by 0 bases, with 7 bases left in between. The chain's CDR3 is CASSLAGHSTDTQYF. For the CDR3, the DNA is TGTGCCAGCAGCTTAGCGGGACATAGCACAGATACGCAGTATTTT.

This chain uses TRBV7-9 with TRBJ2-5, with 7 bases lining up with TRBD2. The junction had 8 bases not matched to a gene; V was cut back by 5 bases and J by 5 bases. Germline V lookup: CDR1 SEHNR, CDR2 FQNEAQ (reference sequence). CDR3 length: 14 residues. CDR3 coding DNA: TGTGCCAGCAGCCCCCGGCGGGGGAGGGAGACCCAGTACTTC. Its protein product is CASSPRRGRETQYF.

This chain links TRBV7-2 with TRBJ1-2; D remains ambiguous. This CDR3 contains 15 residues. V shed 3 bases and J shed 0 bases, with 11 bases lying between them. Germline V CDR1 and CDR2: SGHTA, FQGNSA. The CDR3 nucleotides read TGTGCCAGCAGCTTGGGCAGCCAGTCTAACTATGGCTACACCTTC. Its protein is CASSLGSQSNYGYTF.

This clone occurred once. This chain joins TRBV6-1 and TRBJ1-1; TRBD1 matches at 8 bases. Germline V CDR1 and CDR2: MNHNS, SASEGT. The trim removed 2 bases at V and 1 base at J, leaving 9 bases unmatched. The CDR3 sequence is 17 residues long. This chain's CDR3 is CASSEFQGAGGNTEAFF. The CDR3, as DNA: TGTGCCAGCAGTGAATTCCAGGGGGCAGGAGGGAACACTGAAGCTTTCTTT.

In DNA form, the CDR3 reads TGTGCCAGCAGCTCAGGACAGGGACTCTACGAGCAGTACTTC. It translates to CASSSGQGLYEQYF. The chain links TRBV5-4 to TRBJ2-7, with TRBD1 matching 8 bases. The CDR3 runs 14 residues. Germline V gives CDR1 SGHNT, CDR2 YYREEE (reference sequence). J lost 3 bases, V lost 3 bases, and 5 bases had no gene match.

This clone occurred once. V gene TRBV6-5 combines with J gene TRBJ2-7, with 11 bases lining up with TRBD2. Germline V gene sequence: CDR1 MNHEY, CDR2 SVGAGI. J gave up 6 bases and V 1 base, and 5 bases lay outside the gene matches. The CDR3 has 15 residues. The CDR3 protein is CASSYLLAGEREQYF. Here the CDR3 DNA reads TGTGCCAGCAGTTACTTACTAGCGGGAGAACGCGAGCAGTACTTC.

The chain has TRBV6-5 and TRBJ1-1, with D unclear. This CDR3 has 14 residues. V lost 4 bases and J 1 base, leaving 10 bases between the germline ends. In germline, CDR1 is MNHEY, CDR2 SVGAGI. CDR3 bases: TGTGCCAGCAGTTCCCCAGGTACGAACACTGAAGCTTTCTTT. Translating it yields CASSSPGTNTEAFF.

The CDR3 nucleotides are TGTGCCAGCAGCTTAGGGAGAGAGCTCCCCCCCTACGAGCAGTACTTC. Its translation: CASSLGRELPPYEQYF. The V gene is TRBV7-9, the J gene TRBJ2-7; D unresolved. The CDR3 is 16 amino acids. Germline loops: CDR1 SEHNR, CDR2 FQNEAQ (reference sequence). V was trimmed by 1 base and J by 2 bases, leaving 15 bases between them.

In this sample, this clone turned up once. V usage is TRBV27 and J usage is TRBJ2-5; tentatively, D is TRBD1 (6 bases). With the DNA end fitting TRBJ2-7 better, the J assignment may be wrong. This CDR3 contains 15 residues. Germline values: CDR1 MNHEY, CDR2 SMNVEV (reference sequence). The CDR3, as DNA: TGTGCCAGCAGTTTGTGGGGGCAAGGTTTATACGAGCAGTACTTC. Encoded protein: CASSLWGQGLYEQYF.

The chain's CDR3 is CASRAGGGRNQPQHF. CDR3 DNA sequence: TGTGCCAGCAGGGCCGGGGGGGGACGCAATCAGCCCCAGCATTTT. This rearrangement joins TRBV7-3 to TRBJ1-5; D possibly corresponds to TRBD1 (5 bases). CDR3 length: 15 amino acids. The V gene lost 6 bases and the J gene lost 2 bases, with 14 bases spanning the gap. CDR1 SGHTA and CDR2 FQGTGA come from the germline V gene.

The V call is TRBV5-1, the J call TRBJ2-1; D might be TRBD2 (5 bases). Germline assignment: CDR1 SGHRS and CDR2 YFSETQ. CDR3 length equals 14 residues. V lost 4 bases and J lost 7, with 15 bases in between. CDR3 in amino acids: CASSTDLAPNEQFF. The CDR3 nucleotides read TGCGCCAGCAGCACGGACTTAGCGCCGAATGAGCAGTTCTTC.

The chain couples TRBV29-1 to TRBJ2-1, with D maybe TRBD1 (6 bases). The CDR3 sequence is 13 residues long. The germline CDR1 and CDR2 sequences are SQVTM and ANQGSEA. Trimming cost V 3 bases and J 0 bases, with 6 bases left between them. In DNA form, the CDR3 reads TGCAGCGTTGAGGACAGCTCCTACAATGAGCAGTTCTTC. It yields the protein CSVEDSSYNEQFF.

The rearrangement uses TRBV5-3 and TRBJ1-1; the match to TRBD1 covers 8 bases. TRBV5-3 is an open reading frame whose function is uncertain. CDR3 length equals 16 residues. Trimming at V came to 2 bases and at J to 4 bases, leaving 10 bases not matched to a gene. The CDR3 DNA reads as TGTGCCAGAAGCTTTCAGCCCGACAGGGGTATCACTGAAGCTTTCTTT. Its translation: CARSFQPDRGITEAFF.

As to this clone: This specimen includes other DNA sequences encoding the same CDR3. The rearrangement joins TRBV10-3 to TRBJ2-7, with 8 bases aligning to TRBD1. Germline-derived CDR1 and CDR2 are ENHRY and SYGVKD. The CDR3 contains 13 residues. V trimming: 3 bases; J trimming: 3 bases; junction bases outside the gene matches: 1. CDR3 DNA: TGTGCCATCAGTGAAGGACAGGGCTACGAGCAGTACTTC. The encoded protein is CAISEGQGYEQYF.

CDR3 sequence: CASSLSPFGLAGADTQYF. The CDR3 DNA is TGCGCCAGCAGCCTGAGTCCCTTCGGACTAGCGGGAGCAGATACGCAGTATTTT. This chain uses TRBV5-1 with TRBJ2-3, with 13 bases that match TRBD2. Germline V gene data show CDR1 as SGHRS and CDR2 as YFSETQ. Trimming took 4 bases from V and 4 from J; bases not matched to a gene: 12. The CDR3 runs 18 residues.

CDR3 coding DNA: TGTGCCAGAAGCTGGGGACTGGCAGGACACTCCTACGAGCAGTACTTC. It is translated as CARSWGLAGHSYEQYF. The genes are TRBV5-3 and TRBJ2-7; possibly TRBD2 for D (6 bases). TRBV5-3 is noted as an ORF with a role that remains uncertain. V was cut by 3 bases and J by 0 bases, with 16 bases left in between. The CDR3 is made up of 16 amino acids.

The chain uses TRBV28 and TRBJ2-1, with a tentative D call TRBD2 (5 bases). V dropped 4 bases and J dropped 0 bases, with 13 bases sitting between them. CDR3 length: 16 residues. Germline-derived CDR1 and CDR2 are MDHEN and SYDVKM. The DNA for the CDR3 is TGTGCCAGCAGTTCTGCGGGCGTGAGCTCCTACAATGAGCAGTTCTTC. Translation: CASSSAGVSSYNEQFF.

This clone was recorded a few times. V gene TRBV7-6 combines with J gene TRBJ1-4, with 8 bases matching TRBD1. The CDR3 totals 18 residues. The germline V gene encodes CDR1 SGHVS and CDR2 FNYEAQ. J gave up 8 bases and V 4 bases, and 18 bases lay outside the gene matches. The CDR3 spells CASSSHIAAQGASEKLFF. CDR3 DNA: TGTGCCAGCAGCTCCCACATAGCGGCCCAGGGGGCAAGCGAAAAACTGTTTTTT.

The chain is built from TRBV2 and TRBJ1-4; 8 bases are shared with TRBD1. The CDR3 runs to 14 residues. Germline assignment: CDR1 SNHLY and CDR2 FYNNEI. Unmatched junction bases numbered 2, after V lost 3 bases and J lost 5 bases. CDR3 protein: CASSEDRVNEKLFF. The DNA of the CDR3 is TGTGCCAGCAGTGAGGACAGGGTGAATGAAAAACTGTTTTTT.

This chain connects TRBV27 to TRBJ1-1, with 9 bases fitting TRBD1. J gave up 7 bases and V 3 bases, and 9 bases lay outside the gene matches. From germline, CDR1 is MNHEY and CDR2 SMNVEV (reference sequence). CDR3 length equals 15 residues. The CDR3 spells CASSFPGTGIGEAFF. The CDR3 region has the DNA TGTGCCAGCAGTTTCCCTGGGACAGGGATCGGTGAAGCTTTCTTT.

The J gene is TRBJ2-2, the V gene TRBV27; 10 bases map to TRBD2. The CDR3 runs 18 residues. The V segment lost 3 bases and the J segment 4 bases; nucleotides outside the gene matches: 11. The germline gives CDR1 MNHEY, CDR2 SMNVEV (reference sequence). The CDR3 protein is CASSLAARLAGVTGELFF. Here the CDR3 DNA reads TGTGCCAGCAGTTTGGCAGCCAGGCTAGCGGGAGTCACCGGGGAGCTGTTTTTT.